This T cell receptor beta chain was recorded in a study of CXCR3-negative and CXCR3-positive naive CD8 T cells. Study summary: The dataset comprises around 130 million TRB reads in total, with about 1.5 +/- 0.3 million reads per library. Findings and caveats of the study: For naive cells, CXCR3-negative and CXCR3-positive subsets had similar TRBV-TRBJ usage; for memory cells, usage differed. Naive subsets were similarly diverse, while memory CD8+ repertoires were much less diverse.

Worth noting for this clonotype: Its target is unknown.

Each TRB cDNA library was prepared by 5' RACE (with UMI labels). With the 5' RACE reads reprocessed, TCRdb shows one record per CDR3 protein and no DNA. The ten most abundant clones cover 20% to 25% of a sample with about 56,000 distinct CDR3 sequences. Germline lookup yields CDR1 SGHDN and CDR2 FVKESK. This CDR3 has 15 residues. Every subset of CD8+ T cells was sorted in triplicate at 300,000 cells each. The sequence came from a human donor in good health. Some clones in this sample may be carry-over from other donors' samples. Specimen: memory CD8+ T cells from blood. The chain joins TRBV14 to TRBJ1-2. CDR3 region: CASSQSGRPWQGYTF.